The 22 T cell receptor beta chains reported below all come from one sample, sequenced in a study of blood T cell repertoires in COVID-19. Measured with immunoSEQ multiplex PCR; TCRdb has only the in-frame clones, and not every one. The sample yields roughly 85,000 clones, just over 85% seen once. The sample comprised peripheral blood. The receptors derive from a man between 50 and 59 years old with active or convalescent COVID-19.

The V gene is TRBV4-3, the J gene TRBJ2-7, with D tentatively TRBD1 (8 bases). The length of the CDR3 is 15 residues. V gave up 5 bases and J gave up 1 base, with 15 bases separating them. Germline values: CDR1 LGHNA, CDR2 YSLEER. CDR3 nucleotide sequence: TGCGCCAGCAGCTCAGGGGGCGGGGGTTCCTACGAGCAGTACTTC. This sequence encodes CASSSGGGGSYEQYF.

The chain joins TRBV10-2 to TRBJ1-2; no firm D call. Germline loops: CDR1 WSHSY, CDR2 SAAADI. This CDR3 is built from 15 residues. Deletions cut 5 bases from V and 2 bases from J, with 15 bases between. The CDR3 region is CASSITDTTNYGYTF. CDR3 DNA: TGCGCCAGCAGTATAACAGATACCACGAACTATGGCTACACCTTC.

The gene calls are TRBV5-4 and TRBJ2-1, with TRBD2 matching over 10 bases. The junction had 5 bases not matched to a gene; V was cut back by 0 bases and J by 8 bases. The CDR3 consists of 15 residues. Germline-derived CDR1 and CDR2 are SGHNT and YYREEE (reference sequence). The CDR3 loop is CASSLASGGADEQFF. Written as DNA, the CDR3 is TGTGCCAGCAGCTTGGCGAGCGGGGGGGCGGATGAGCAGTTCTTC.

The rearrangement joins TRBV6-5 to TRBJ1-6; D uncertain. Germline values: CDR1 MNHEY, CDR2 SVGAGI. V lost 6 bases to trimming and J lost 10 bases, with 19 bases between them. CDR3 length equals 15 residues. The CDR3 nucleotides are TGTGCCAGCAGGGCTCTTAGAGGAGATAGGTCACCCCTCCACTTT. This encodes CASRALRGDRSPLHF.

The chain's CDR3 is CASSVQGGYEQYF. The DNA of the CDR3 is TGTGCCAGCTCAGTACAGGGGGGCTACGAGCAGTACTTC. The chain has TRBV18 and TRBJ2-7; TRBD1 aligns across 8 bases. The V segment lost 5 bases and the J segment 3 bases; nucleotides outside the gene matches: 3. The germline CDR1 and CDR2 sequences are KGHSH and LQKENI. This CDR3 is built from 13 residues.

J is TRBJ1-2 and V is TRBV4-2, with D perhaps matching TRBD1 (6 bases). V lost 2 bases and J 1 base, leaving 8 bases between the germline ends. CDR3 length: 14 residues. Germline V gene sequence: CDR1 LGHNA, CDR2 YNFKEQ. The CDR3 nucleotides read TGTGCCAGCAGCCAACTACAGGGTAACTATGGCTACACCTTC. Protein: CASSQLQGNYGYTF.

The V gene is TRBV6-5, the J gene TRBJ1-3, with a tentative D call TRBD1 (6 bases). The CDR3 has 15 residues. The V end lost 7 bases, the J end lost 0 bases, and 13 bases lay between the germline ends. Germline V gene lookup returns CDR1 MNHEY and CDR2 SVGAGI. CDR3 loop: CASTNGQLSGNTIYF. The CDR3 coding sequence is TGTGCCAGCACAAATGGACAGCTCTCTGGAAACACCATATATTTT.

To note about this clone: Compared with germline, one end of the junction differs, possibly owing to a read error. CDR3 in DNA: TGTGCCAGCAGCCAAGACTTGGGGACTGAAGCCTTCTTT. It yields the protein CASSQDLGTEAFF. The chain recombines TRBV6-2 or TRBV6-3 with TRBJ1-1, with D possibly being TRBD1 (5 bases). The CDR3 runs to 13 residues. Germline values: CDR1 MNHEY, CDR2 SVGEGT.

The chain employs TRBV10-2 and TRBJ1-6; D perhaps matches TRBD1 (5 bases). The germline V gene encodes CDR1 WSHSY and CDR2 SAAADI. The CDR3 totals 14 residues. V dropped 8 bases and J dropped 10 bases, with 18 bases sitting between them. The CDR3 region is CASVRSREGSPLHF. In nucleotides, the CDR3 is TGCGCCAGCGTACGGTCCAGGGAGGGATCACCCCTCCACTTT.

This chain connects TRBV28 to TRBJ2-7; TRBD2 aligns across 9 bases. Germline V gene sequence: CDR1 MDHEN, CDR2 SYDVKM. J was trimmed by 4 bases and V by 5 bases; bases with no gene match: 12. This CDR3 spans 16 amino acids. Here the CDR3 reads CASSGRGAGGAYEQYF. CDR3 DNA: TGTGCCAGCAGTGGGCGAGGAGCGGGAGGCGCTTACGAGCAGTACTTC.

This clone was found a few times. The rearrangement links TRBV6-2 or TRBV6-3 to TRBJ1-5; D call uncertain. Germline V gene lookup returns CDR1 MNHEY and CDR2 SVGEGT. Deletions cut 0 bases from V and 0 bases from J, with 6 bases between. The CDR3 has 15 residues. The CDR3 DNA follows: TGTGCCAGCAGTTACTCGTTCAGTAGCAATCAGCCCCAGCATTTT. It yields the protein CASSYSFSSNQPQHF.

This chain uses TRBV4-1 with TRBJ2-2, with 9 positions matching TRBD2. CDR3 length: 15 amino acids. Germline CDR1 MGHRA, CDR2 YSYEKL. The trim removed 2 bases at V and 4 bases at J, leaving 2 bases unmatched. CDR3: CASSQTTSGTGELFF. The CDR3 nucleotides read TGCGCCAGCAGCCAAACGACTAGCGGCACCGGGGAGCTGTTTTTT.

This clone came up once. V gene TRBV29-1 combines with J gene TRBJ2-7, with TRBD2 matching 7 bases. J gave up 0 bases and V 3 bases, and 11 bases lay outside the gene matches. The CDR3 runs to 16 residues. CDR1 is SQVTM and CDR2 is ANQGSEA in the germline V gene. The CDR3 coding sequence is TGCAGCGTTGAGGCTTCGAGCGGGGTCAGCTCCTACGAGCAGTACTTC. Translated, it gives CSVEASSGVSSYEQYF.

The chain uses TRBV28 and TRBJ1-2; D is perhaps TRBD1 (5 bases). The CDR3 sequence is 13 residues long. Germline lookup yields CDR1 MDHEN and CDR2 SYDVKM. The V and J ends lost 3 bases and 5 bases respectively, with 10 bases between them. The CDR3 DNA reads as TGTGCCAGCAGTTTGAAGGGGATTTATGGCTACACCTTC. It yields the protein CASSLKGIYGYTF.

V is TRBV12-3 or TRBV12-4 and J is TRBJ2-5; TRBD1 aligns across 10 bases. The ends lost 5 bases at V and 4 bases at J; junction bases unmatched: 1. The CDR3 runs to 13 residues. The CDR3 DNA reads TGTGCCAGCAGTCGGACAGGGGGAGAGACCCAGTACTTC. Translating it yields CASSRTGGETQYF.

The chain carries TRBV2 and TRBJ1-4, with 7 bases that match TRBD1. With V trimmed by 6 bases and J by 10 bases, 11 bases remained unmatched. Germline V CDR1 and CDR2: SNHLY, FYNNEI. The CDR3 is 14 residues long. The CDR3 sequence is CASSAADRTGKLFF. The CDR3 DNA reads as TGTGCCAGCAGCGCCGCGGACAGGACCGGAAAACTGTTTTTT.

This chain uses TRBV6-5 with TRBJ2-1; 10 nucleotides match TRBD2. The length of the CDR3 is 15 residues. V shed 2 bases and J 8 bases; nucleotides not matched to a gene: 6. Germline-derived CDR1 and CDR2 are MNHEY and SVGAGI. The CDR3 DNA is TGTGCCAGCAGTTACGCAAGCGGGGGGGCTTATGAGCAGTTCTTC. Residues: CASSYASGGAYEQFF.

This chain joins TRBV9 and TRBJ2-5, with 11 bases that match TRBD2. V dropped 0 bases and J dropped 5; count of bases not matched to a gene: 6. Per the germline V gene, CDR1 is SGDLS and CDR2 is YYNGEE. The CDR3 totals 16 residues. The CDR3, as DNA: TGTGCCAGCAGCGTAGTAGCGGGGGGGCCGGGGGAGACCCAGTACTTC. Its protein is CASSVVAGGPGETQYF.

The chain uses TRBV4-1 and TRBJ1-1; possibly TRBD1 for D (5 bases). Germline-derived CDR1 and CDR2 are MGHRA and YSYEKL. V was shortened by 7 bases and J by 10 bases, with 28 bases between the two germline ends. CDR3 length: 16 residues. CDR3 nucleotides: TGCGCCAGCATGTCGGGGTTTGGACAAGGGAGGACGGGAGCTTTCTTT. Amino acid sequence: CASMSGFGQGRTGAFF.

The V and J genes are TRBV9 and TRBJ1-1; D is possibly TRBD1 (5 bases). Germline V lookup: CDR1 SGDLS, CDR2 YYNGEE. V shed 0 bases and J shed 0 bases, with 9 bases lying between them. The CDR3 totals 15 residues. The CDR3 DNA follows: TGTGCCAGCAGCGTAGATGGACAAATGAACACTGAAGCTTTCTTT. Protein product: CASSVDGQMNTEAFF.

The V and J genes are TRBV7-9 and TRBJ1-1; D might be TRBD1 (5 bases). Germline assignment: CDR1 SEHNR and CDR2 FQNEAQ (reference sequence). Trimming shortened V by 0 bases and J by 7 bases, and 9 bases separated the two germline ends. This CDR3 is built from 13 residues. CDR3 nucleotide sequence: TGTGCCAGCAGCTTAGCAGGGGAGGTTGAAGCTTTCTTT. It specifies CASSLAGEVEAFF.

The chain employs TRBV29-1 and TRBJ2-1; TRBD2 matches at 12 bases. CDR1 and CDR2 (germline): SQVTM, ANQGSEA. V gave up 6 bases and J gave up 9 bases; unmatched junction bases: 6. The CDR3 is made up of 13 amino acids. CDR3 region: CSVGLAGSSEQFF. In DNA form, the CDR3 reads TGCAGCGTCGGACTAGCGGGATCGAGTGAGCAGTTCTTC.